This T cell receptor (beta chain) was documented in a study of CD8+CD57+ T cells in acquired aplastic anemia. Study overall: CD4+ and CD8+ cells, once sorted, gave DNA averaging approximately 3 ug.

In regard to this clonotype: This may stem from a read error, because a much larger clone lies one nucleotide away.

Trimming cost V 0 bases and J 5 bases, with 9 bases left between them. The CDR3 totals 14 residues. Germline V gene sequence: CDR1 ENHRY, CDR2 SYGVKD. CD8+CD57+ cell expansion, shown by flow cytometry, had occurred in the patients selected for sequencing. Each patient had severe acquired aplastic anemia. Profiling of TCR beta VDJ combinations and CDR3 sequences used genomic DNA as template. TCRdb reprocessed the reads via MiXCR and lists one record per CDR3 protein. The sample has a few hundred thousand distinct CDR3 sequences, over 25% seen once; the top ten hold under 0.95%. Sequencing input: sorted CD4+, CD8+, or CD8+CD57+ T cells (not recorded which) from PBMCs. This TCR was recovered from a human donor with aplastic anemia. This rearrangement joins TRBV10-3 to TRBJ2-3; D ambiguous. CDR3 sequence reads: CAISESVFRDTQYF. The CDR3 DNA follows: TGTGCCATCAGTGAGTCGGTTTTCAGAGATACGCAGTATTTT.